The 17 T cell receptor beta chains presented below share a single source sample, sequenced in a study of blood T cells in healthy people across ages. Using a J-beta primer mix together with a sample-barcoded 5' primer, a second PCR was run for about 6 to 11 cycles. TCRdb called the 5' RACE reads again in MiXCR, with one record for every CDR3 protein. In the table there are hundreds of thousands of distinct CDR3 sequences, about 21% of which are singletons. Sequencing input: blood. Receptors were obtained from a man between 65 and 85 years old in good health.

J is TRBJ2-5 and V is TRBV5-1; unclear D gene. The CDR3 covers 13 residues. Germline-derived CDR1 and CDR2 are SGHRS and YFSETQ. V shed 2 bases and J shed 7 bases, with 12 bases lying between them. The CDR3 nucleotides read TGCGCCAGCAGCTTTACACCCGGTGGGACCCAGTACTTC. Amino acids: CASSFTPGGTQYF.

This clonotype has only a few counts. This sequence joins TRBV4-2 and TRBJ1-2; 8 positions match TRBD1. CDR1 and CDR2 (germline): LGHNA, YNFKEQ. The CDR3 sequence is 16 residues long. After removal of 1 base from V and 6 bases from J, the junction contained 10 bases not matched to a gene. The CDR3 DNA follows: TGTGCCAGCAGCCAAGGGGGGGCCGGGACAGGTGATGGCTACACCTTC. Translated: CASSQGGAGTGDGYTF.

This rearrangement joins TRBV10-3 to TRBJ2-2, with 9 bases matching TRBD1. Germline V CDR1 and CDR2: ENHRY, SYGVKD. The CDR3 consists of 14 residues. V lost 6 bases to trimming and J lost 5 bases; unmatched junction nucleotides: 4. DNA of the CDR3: TGTGCCATCAGGGGACAGGGTGGTACCGGGGAGCTGTTTTTT. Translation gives CAIRGQGGTGELFF.

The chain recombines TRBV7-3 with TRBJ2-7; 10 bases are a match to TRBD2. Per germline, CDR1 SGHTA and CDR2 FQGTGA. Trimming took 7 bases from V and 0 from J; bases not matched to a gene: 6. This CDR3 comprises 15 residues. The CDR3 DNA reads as TGTGCCAGCAACCGACTAGCGGGTCCCTCCTACGAGCAGTACTTC. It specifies CASNRLAGPSYEQYF.

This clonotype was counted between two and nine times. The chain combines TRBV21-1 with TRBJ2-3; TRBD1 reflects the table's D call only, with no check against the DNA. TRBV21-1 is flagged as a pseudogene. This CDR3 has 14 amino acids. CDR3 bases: TGTGCCAGCAGCTGCTTCACAGGCGGAGATACGCAGTATTTT. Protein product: CASSCFTGGDTQYF.

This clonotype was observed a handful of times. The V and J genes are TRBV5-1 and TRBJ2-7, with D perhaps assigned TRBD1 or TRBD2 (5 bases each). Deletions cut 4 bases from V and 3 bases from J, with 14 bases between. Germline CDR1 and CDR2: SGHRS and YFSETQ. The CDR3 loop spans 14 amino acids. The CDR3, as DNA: TGCGCCAGCAGCGACCCGGGACGCCACTACGAGCAGTACTTC. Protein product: CASSDPGRHYEQYF.

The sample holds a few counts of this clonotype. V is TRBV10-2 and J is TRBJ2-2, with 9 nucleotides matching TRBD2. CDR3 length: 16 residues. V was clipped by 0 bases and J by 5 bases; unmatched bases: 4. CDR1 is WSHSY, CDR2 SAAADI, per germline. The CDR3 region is CASSESGLARTGELFF. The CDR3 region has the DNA TGCGCCAGCAGTGAGTCAGGACTAGCGCGGACCGGGGAGCTGTTTTTT.

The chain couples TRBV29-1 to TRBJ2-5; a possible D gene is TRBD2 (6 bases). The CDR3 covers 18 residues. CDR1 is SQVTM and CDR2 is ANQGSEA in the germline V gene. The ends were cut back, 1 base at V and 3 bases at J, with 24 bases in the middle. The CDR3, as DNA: TGCAGCGTTGAAGCCCCCCCAGAGAGGGCGGGAATCAAAGAGACCCAGTACTTC. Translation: CSVEAPPERAGIKETQYF.

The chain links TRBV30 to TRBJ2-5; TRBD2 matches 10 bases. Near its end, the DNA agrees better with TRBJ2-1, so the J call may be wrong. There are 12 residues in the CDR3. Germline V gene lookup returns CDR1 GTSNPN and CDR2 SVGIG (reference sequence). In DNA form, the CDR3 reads TGTGCCAGCCAGCGGGAGGGCAGTGAGCAGTTCTTC. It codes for CASQREGSEQFF.

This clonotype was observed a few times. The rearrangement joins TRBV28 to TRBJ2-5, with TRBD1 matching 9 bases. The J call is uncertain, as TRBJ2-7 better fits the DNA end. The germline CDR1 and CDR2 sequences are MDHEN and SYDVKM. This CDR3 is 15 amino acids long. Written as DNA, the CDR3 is TGTGCCAGCAGGAGGGACAGGGAGAGAACCTACGAGCAGTACTTC. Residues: CASRRDRERTYEQYF.

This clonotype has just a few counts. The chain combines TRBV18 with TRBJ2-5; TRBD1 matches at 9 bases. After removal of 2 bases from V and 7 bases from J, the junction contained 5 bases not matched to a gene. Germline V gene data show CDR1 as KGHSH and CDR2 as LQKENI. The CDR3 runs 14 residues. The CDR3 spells CASSPGTGYATQYF. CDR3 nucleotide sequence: TGTGCCAGCTCACCAGGGACAGGGTACGCGACCCAGTACTTC.

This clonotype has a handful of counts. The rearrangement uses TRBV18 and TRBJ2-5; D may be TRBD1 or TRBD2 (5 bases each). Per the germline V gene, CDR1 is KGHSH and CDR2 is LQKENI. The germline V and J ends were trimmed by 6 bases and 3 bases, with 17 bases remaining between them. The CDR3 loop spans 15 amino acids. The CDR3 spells CASSQNRGTKETQYF. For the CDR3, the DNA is TGTGCCAGCTCCCAAAACAGAGGGACCAAAGAGACCCAGTACTTC.

The CDR3 loop is CASSFGGTGQNYGYTF. The CDR3 DNA is TGTGCCAGCAGTTTTGGTGGGACAGGACAAAACTATGGCTACACCTTC. The genes are TRBV28 and TRBJ1-2; TRBD1 matches 8 bases. V was pared by 3 bases and J by 2 bases, with 8 bases of the junction left unmatched. This CDR3 comprises 16 residues. Germline-derived CDR1 and CDR2 are MDHEN and SYDVKM.

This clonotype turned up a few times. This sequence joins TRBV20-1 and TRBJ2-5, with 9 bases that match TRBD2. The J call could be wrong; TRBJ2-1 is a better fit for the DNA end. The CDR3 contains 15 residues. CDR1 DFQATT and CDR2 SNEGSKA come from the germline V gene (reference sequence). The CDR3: CSAPDVRREGNEQFF. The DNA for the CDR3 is TGCAGTGCTCCAGATGTGCGGCGGGAGGGTAATGAGCAGTTCTTC.

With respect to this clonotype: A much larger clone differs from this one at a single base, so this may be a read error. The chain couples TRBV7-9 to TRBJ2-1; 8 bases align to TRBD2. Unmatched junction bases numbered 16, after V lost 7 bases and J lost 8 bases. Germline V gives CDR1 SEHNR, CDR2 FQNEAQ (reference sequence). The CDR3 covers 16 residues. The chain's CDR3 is CASNRMVGRASDEQFF. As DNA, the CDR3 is TGTGCCAGCAACAGGATGGTCGGGAGGGCCTCCGATGAGCAGTTCTTC. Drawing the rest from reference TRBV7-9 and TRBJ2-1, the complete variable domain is DTGVSQNPRHKITKRGQNVTFRCDPISEHNRLYWYRQTLGQGPEFLTYFQNEAQLEKSRLLSDRFSAERPKGSFSTLEIQRTEQGDSAMYLCASNRMVGRASDEQFFGPGTRLTVL.

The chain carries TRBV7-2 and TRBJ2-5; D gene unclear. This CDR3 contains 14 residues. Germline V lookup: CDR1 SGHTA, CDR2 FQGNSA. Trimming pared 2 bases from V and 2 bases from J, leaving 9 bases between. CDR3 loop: CASSLFGSQETQYF. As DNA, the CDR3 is TGTGCCAGCAGCTTATTCGGCTCTCAAGAGACCCAGTACTTC.

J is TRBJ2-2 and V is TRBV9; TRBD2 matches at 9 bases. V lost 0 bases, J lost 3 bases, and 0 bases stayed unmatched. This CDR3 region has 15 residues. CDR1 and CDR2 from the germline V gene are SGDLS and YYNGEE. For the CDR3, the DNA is TGTGCCAGCAGCGTAGGCGGGGGGGACACCGGGGAGCTGTTTTTT. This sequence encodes CASSVGGGDTGELFF.